Listed below are T cell receptor beta chains from one sample, sequenced in a study of cytomegalovirus exposure and HLA in healthy donors. Libraries were prepared by immunoSEQ multiplex PCR; TCRdb keeps only in-frame clonotypes and omits some of them. The sample lists 170,000 or so clones, roughly 80% occurring once. The sample taken for sequencing was PBMCs. These receptors came from a young man in good health and CMV-seropositive. The CDR3 runs from the conserved cysteine through the conserved F or W. The D gene is left open where the match is weak. Expanded clones are given a class, and other clones once, few, many or no size at all.

>TRBJ2-5|TRBV27|-|-
CASSFTARGWAKETQYF
TGTGCCAGCAGTTTTACTGCGAGGGGGTGGGCGAAAGAGACCCAGTACTTC
>TRBJ1-5|TRBV28|TRBD1|-
CASSFGQGAKRPQHF
TGTGCCAGCAGTTTTGGACAGGGAGCGAAGCGGCCCCAGCATTTT
>TRBJ2-5|TRBV7-8|TRBD1|once
CASSLATGGSETQYF
TGTGCCAGCAGCTTAGCGACAGGGGGCTCAGAGACCCAGTACTTC
>TRBJ1-1|TRBV7-9|TRBD1|-
CASSLGQGGNTEAFF
TGTGCCAGCAGCTTAGGACAGGGCGGGAACACTGAAGCTTTCTTT
>TRBJ1-1|TRBV6-1|-|-
CARPREPIGNEAFF
TGTGCCAGGCCAAGAGAACCGATTGGTAATGAAGCTTTCTTT
>TRBJ1-1|TRBV5-1|TRBD1|-
CASSLDSPILGRQGRDVTEAFF
TGCGCCAGCAGCTTGGATTCCCCCATTCTGGGAAGACAGGGGAGGGACGTCACTGAAGCTTTCTTT
>TRBJ2-1|TRBV6-1|TRBD2|-
CASSETMRTSGAYNEQFF
TGTGCCAGCAGTGAAACAATGCGGACTAGCGGGGCTTACAATGAGCAGTTCTTC
>TRBJ1-1|TRBV5-4|TRBD1|few
CASSDKQGAASEAFF
TGTGCCAGCAGCGATAAACAGGGGGCGGCATCTGAAGCTTTCTTT
>TRBJ1-5|TRBV28|-|-
CASSPQETPSNQPQHF
TGTGCCAGCAGTCCTCAGGAAACCCCTAGCAATCAGCCCCAGCATTTT
>TRBJ2-5|TRBV7-9|TRBD1|-
CSSSPRTGDGETQYF
TGTTCCAGCAGCCCCCGGACAGGGGATGGAGAGACCCAGTACTTC
>TRBJ1-6|TRBV27|-|-
CASSQGSYNSPLHF
TGTGCCAGCAGCCAGGGCTCCTATAATTCACCCCTCCACTTT
>TRBJ1-2|TRBV19|-|few
CASSIDRQQGSGYGYTF
TGTGCCAGTAGTATAGATCGGCAACAGGGTTCGGGATATGGCTACACCTTC
>TRBJ2-7|TRBV7-9|-|-
CASSVSGEKTYEQYF
TGTGCCAGCAGCGTATCAGGGGAGAAAACTTACGAGCAGTACTTC
>TRBJ2-1|TRBV2|-|few
CASSEPGLGYNEQFF
TGTGCCAGCAGTGAACCGGGACTGGGGTACAATGAGCAGTTCTTC
>TRBJ1-5|TRBV10-3|-|once
CAISEAGRQPQHF
TGTGCCATCAGTGAGGCGGGACGGCAGCCCCAGCATTTT
>TRBJ2-5|TRBV5-6|TRBD2|-
CASRLAGGPQTQYF
TGTGCCAGCAGGCTAGCGGGGGGGCCGCAGACCCAGTACTTC
>TRBJ1-2|TRBV19|-|few
CASSTTQGNYGYTF
TGTGCCAGTAGTACCACGCAGGGGAACTATGGCTACACCTTC
>TRBJ2-5|TRBV5-1|TRBD2|few
CASSRWTSGSSRETQYF
TGCGCCAGCAGCCGATGGACTAGCGGGAGTTCAAGGGAGACCCAGTACTTC
>TRBJ2-6|TRBV7-2|-|-
CASSPRLSGSNVLTF
TGTGCCAGCAGCCCCCGACTGTCGGGATCTAACGTCCTGACTTTC
>TRBJ1-3|TRBV4-1|-|-
CASSQGHPFKAGNTIYF
TGCGCCAGCAGCCAAGGACACCCTTTCAAGGCTGGAAACACCATATATTTT
>TRBJ1-1|TRBV10-3|TRBD1|few
CAIMGQGAGDTEAFF
TGTGCCATCATGGGACAGGGGGCTGGAGACACTGAAGCTTTCTTT
>TRBJ1-1|TRBV28|-|few
CASSPQGSRRTEAFF
TGTGCCAGCAGCCCCCAGGGGTCGAGGCGGACTGAAGCTTTCTTT
>TRBJ1-1|TRBV6-1|-|-
CASSERRGTEAFF
TGTGCCAGCAGTGAAAGGCGGGGGACTGAAGCTTTCTTT
>TRBJ2-7|TRBV5-1|TRBD1|-
CASSPGGTDEQYF
TGCGCCAGCAGCCCAGGGGGCACGGACGAGCAGTACTTC
>TRBJ2-2|TRBV15|TRBD2|-
CATSRDGTSFSTGELFF
TGTGCCACCAGCAGAGACGGGACTAGCTTTTCCACCGGGGAGCTGTTTTTT
>TRBJ2-5|TRBV10-2|TRBD2|-
CASSPWEGGETQYF
TGCGCCAGCAGTCCCTGGGAGGGCGGAGAGACCCAGTACTTC
>TRBJ2-1|TRBV7-3|TRBD2|-
CASSFAGGHDEQFF
TGTGCCAGCAGCTTCGCGGGAGGTCACGATGAGCAGTTCTTC
>TRBJ2-5|TRBV27|-|-
CASSPPGETQYF
TGTGCCAGCAGTCCACCAGGGGAGACCCAGTACTTC
>TRBJ1-6|TRBV11-3|-|-
CASSLDRNSPLHF
TGTGCCAGCAGCTTAGACAGGAATTCACCCCTCCACTTT
>TRBJ1-6|TRBV5-1|-|-
CASSATGFRSPLHF
TGCGCCAGCAGCGCGACTGGGTTTCGGTCACCCCTCCACTTT
>TRBJ1-1|TRBV28|TRBD1|-
CASGETGLNTEAFF
TGTGCCAGCGGAGAGACAGGGTTGAACACTGAAGCTTTCTTT
>TRBJ2-7|TRBV7-8|TRBD2|-
CASSPRASGEYEQYF
TGTGCCAGCAGCCCCCGCGCTAGCGGCGAATACGAGCAGTACTTC
>TRBJ2-7|TRBV18|TRBD1|-
CASSPGTGLEEQYF
TGTGCCAGCTCACCAGGGACAGGGCTCGAGGAGCAGTACTTC
>TRBJ2-1|TRBV5-4|TRBD1|-
CASSLASRTGNNEQFF
TGTGCCAGCAGCTTGGCCTCCCGGACAGGGAACAATGAGCAGTTCTTC
>TRBJ2-1|TRBV19|TRBD2|few
CASSIAAGGNEQFF
TGTGCCAGTAGTATAGCGGCGGGAGGCAATGAGCAGTTCTTC